This is a list of T cell receptor beta chains from one sample in a study of regulatory T cells in long-lasting Graves disease. TCRdb independently ran MiXCR on the multiplex PCR reads; one entry per CDR3 protein. In the table there are fewer than 600,000 distinct CDR3 sequences, about 20% of which are singletons. The specimen comprised peripheral blood mononuclear cells (PBMCs), sampled when the disease was refractory, from a patient treated with antithyroid drugs. All receptors come from a female donor with Graves disease. The CDR3 runs from the conserved cysteine through the conserved F or W. The D gene is left open where the match is weak. Clone size appears in some rows only: once, few, many, or a class for an expanded clone.

TRBV6-1	TRBJ1-4	many	TRBD1	CASRAGTDNEKLFF
TRBV7-9	TRBJ1-6	once	TRBD1	CASSRDRGPMTNSPLHF
TRBV9	TRBJ2-7	NA	NA	CASSVAGTPYEQYF
TRBV7-2	TRBJ1-6	NA	TRBD1	CASSVPGQGGSPLHF
TRBV19	TRBJ2-5	few	NA	CASNSGSSETQYF
TRBV29-1	TRBJ1-2	many	NA	CSVSENRQGDGYTF
TRBV28	TRBJ1-6	many	TRBD1	CASSFLRGQGEKSPLHF
TRBV28	TRBJ1-2	many	NA	CASRQGTDYGYTF
TRBV5-1	TRBJ1-1	once	NA	CASSSGTVNTKAFF
TRBV28	TRBJ2-5	NA	TRBD2	CASSLKTSGKKGTQYF
TRBV6-5	TRBJ1-4	many	NA	CASSWEGPREKLFF
TRBV4-3	TRBJ2-5	once	NA	CASSQGAGTSETQYF
TRBV28	TRBJ1-2	many	NA	CASSFDDRVNYGYTF
TRBV30	TRBJ1-2	few	NA	CAWINQKNYGYTF
TRBV28	TRBJ1-5	few	NA	CASRPFTSGGRPQHF
TRBV7-8	TRBJ2-7	NA	NA	CASSPADGYEQYF
TRBV19	TRBJ1-1	NA	NA	CASSIYSGNTEAFF
TRBV20-1	TRBJ2-7	many	NA	CSARELSEQYF
TRBV6-1	TRBJ1-1	many	NA	CASSAVGTNTEAFF
TRBV6-1	TRBJ2-1	few	NA	CASSGQVSYNEQFF